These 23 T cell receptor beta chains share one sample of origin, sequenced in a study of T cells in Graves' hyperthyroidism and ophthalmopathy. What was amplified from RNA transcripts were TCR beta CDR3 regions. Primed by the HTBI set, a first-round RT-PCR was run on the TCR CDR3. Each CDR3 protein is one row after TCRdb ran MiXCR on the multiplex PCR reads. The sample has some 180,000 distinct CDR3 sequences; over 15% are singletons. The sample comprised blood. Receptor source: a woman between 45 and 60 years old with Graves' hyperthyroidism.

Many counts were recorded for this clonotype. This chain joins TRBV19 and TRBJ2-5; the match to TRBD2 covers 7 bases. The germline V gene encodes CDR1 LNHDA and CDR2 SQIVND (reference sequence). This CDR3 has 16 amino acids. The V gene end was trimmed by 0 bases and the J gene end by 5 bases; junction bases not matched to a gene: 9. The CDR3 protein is CASSIDSGTLKETQYF. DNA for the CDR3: TGTGCCAGTAGTATAGACAGCGGGACTCTGAAGGAGACCCAGTACTTC.

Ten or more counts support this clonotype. DNA of the CDR3: TGCGCCAGCAGCTTGGACGGAGAACTCTACGAGCAGTACTTC. Amino acids: CASSLDGELYEQYF. V usage is TRBV5-1 and J usage is TRBJ2-7; no firm D call. The V gene's germline CDR1 is SGHRS and CDR2 YFSETQ. Between the trimmed V and J ends, which lost 0 bases and 3 bases, there was a span of 10 bases. The CDR3 totals 14 residues.

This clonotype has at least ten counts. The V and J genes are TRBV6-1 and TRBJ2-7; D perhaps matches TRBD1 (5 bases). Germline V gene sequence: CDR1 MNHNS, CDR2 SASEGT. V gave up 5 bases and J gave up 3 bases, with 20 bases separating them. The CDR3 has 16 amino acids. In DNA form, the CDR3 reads TGTGCCAGCAGTACCCGGAGCCACAGGTTTTTCTACGAGCAGTACTTC. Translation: CASSTRSHRFFYEQYF.

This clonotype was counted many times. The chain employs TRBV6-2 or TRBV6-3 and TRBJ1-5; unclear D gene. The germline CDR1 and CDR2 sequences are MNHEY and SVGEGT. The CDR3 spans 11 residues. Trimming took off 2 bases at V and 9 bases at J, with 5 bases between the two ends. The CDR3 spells CASSYLGPQHF. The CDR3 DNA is TGTGCCAGCAGTTACCTTGGGCCCCAGCATTTT.

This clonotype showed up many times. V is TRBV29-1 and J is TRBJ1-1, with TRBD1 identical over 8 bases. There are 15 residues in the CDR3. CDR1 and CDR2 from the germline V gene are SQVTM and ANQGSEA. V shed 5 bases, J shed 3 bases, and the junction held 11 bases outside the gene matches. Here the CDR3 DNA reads TGCAGCGTTTCAGGGGGCGGGGGGCCGGACACTGAAGCTTTCTTT. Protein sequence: CSVSGGGGPDTEAFF.

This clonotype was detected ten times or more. The CDR3 spells CASSLIREAFF. CDR3 in DNA: TGTGCCAGCAGTTTAATCAGGGAAGCTTTCTTT. The rearrangement links TRBV6-1 to TRBJ1-1; D is ambiguous. The CDR3 consists of 11 residues. The V gene's germline CDR1 is MNHNS and CDR2 SASEGT. Trimming removed 5 bases at V and 8 bases at J, with 9 bases between.

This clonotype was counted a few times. CDR3 in amino acids: CASSMRGGENIQYF. CDR3 sequence (DNA): TGTGCCAGTAGTATGAGAGGGGGGGAAAACATTCAGTACTTC. The rearrangement links TRBV19 to TRBJ2-4; perhaps TRBD2 as D (7 bases). Trimming took 3 bases from V and 5 from J, leaving 11 bases between them. CDR3 length: 14 amino acids. Per germline, CDR1 LNHDA and CDR2 SQIVND (reference sequence). Using reference TRBV19 and TRBJ2-4 for the parts outside the CDR3, the full variable domain is DGGITQSPKYLFRKEGQNVTLSCEQNLNHDAMYWYRQDPGQGLRLIYYSQIVNDFQKGDIAEGYSVSREKKESFPLTVTSAQKNPTAFYLCASSMRGGENIQYFGAGTRLSVL.

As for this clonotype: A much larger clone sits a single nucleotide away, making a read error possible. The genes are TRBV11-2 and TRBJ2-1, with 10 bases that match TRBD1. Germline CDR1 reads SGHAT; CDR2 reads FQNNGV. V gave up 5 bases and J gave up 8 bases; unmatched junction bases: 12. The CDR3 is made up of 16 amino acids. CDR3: CASSDTDRGLLDEQFF. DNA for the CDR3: TGTGCCAGCAGCGATACAGACAGGGGGCTCCTCGATGAGCAGTTCTTC. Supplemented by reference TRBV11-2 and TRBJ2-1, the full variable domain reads EAGVAQSPRYKIIEKRQSVAFWCNPISGHATLYWYQQILGQGPKLLIQFQNNGVVDDSQLPKDRFSAERLKGVDSTLKIQPAKLEDSAVYLCASSDTDRGLLDEQFFGPGTRLTVL.

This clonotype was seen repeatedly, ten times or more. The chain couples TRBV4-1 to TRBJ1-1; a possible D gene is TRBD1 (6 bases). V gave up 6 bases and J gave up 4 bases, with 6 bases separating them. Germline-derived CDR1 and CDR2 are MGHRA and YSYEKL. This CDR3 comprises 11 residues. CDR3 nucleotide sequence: TGCGCCAGCAGACAGGGCACTGAAGCTTTCTTT. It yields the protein CASRQGTEAFF.

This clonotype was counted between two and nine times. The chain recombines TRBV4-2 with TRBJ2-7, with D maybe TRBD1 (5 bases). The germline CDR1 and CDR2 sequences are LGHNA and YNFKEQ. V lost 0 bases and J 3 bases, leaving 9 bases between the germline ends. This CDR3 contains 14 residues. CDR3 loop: CASSQDIDSYEQYF. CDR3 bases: TGTGCCAGCAGCCAAGATATCGACAGCTACGAGCAGTACTTC.

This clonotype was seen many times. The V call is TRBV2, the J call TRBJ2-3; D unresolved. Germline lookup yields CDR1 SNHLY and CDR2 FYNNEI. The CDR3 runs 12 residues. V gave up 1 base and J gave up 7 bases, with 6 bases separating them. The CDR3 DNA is TGTGCCAGCAGTGAAGAACAATATACGCAGTATTTT. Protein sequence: CASSEEQYTQYF.

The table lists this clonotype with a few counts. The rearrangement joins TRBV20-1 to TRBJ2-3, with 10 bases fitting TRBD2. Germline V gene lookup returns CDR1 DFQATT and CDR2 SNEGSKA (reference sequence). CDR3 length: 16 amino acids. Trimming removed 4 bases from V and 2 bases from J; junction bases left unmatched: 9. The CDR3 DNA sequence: TGCAGTGCTACCGGGACTAGCGCAACGGTCACAGATACGCAGTATTTT. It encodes CSATGTSATVTDTQYF.

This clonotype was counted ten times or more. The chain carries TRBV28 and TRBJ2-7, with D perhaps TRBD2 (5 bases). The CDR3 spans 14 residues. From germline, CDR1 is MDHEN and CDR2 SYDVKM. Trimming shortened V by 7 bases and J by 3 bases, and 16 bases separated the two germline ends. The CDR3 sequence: CASTRTATYYEQYF. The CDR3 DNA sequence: TGTGCCAGCACCCGGACTGCCACCTACTACGAGCAGTACTTC.

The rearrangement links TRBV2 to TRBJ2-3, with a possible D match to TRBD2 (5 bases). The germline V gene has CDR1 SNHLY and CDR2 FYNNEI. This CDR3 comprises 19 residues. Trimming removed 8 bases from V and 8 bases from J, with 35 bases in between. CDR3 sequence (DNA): TGTGCCAGCCCGCCCTTAGAGGGAGATCGAAGGAGCATAAGTGGTACGCAGTATTTT. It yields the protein CASPPLEGDRRSISGTQYF.

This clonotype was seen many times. CDR3 nucleotides: TGTGCCAGCAGCCCTCGGGACAGGGGAGGTGGCTACACCTTC. Protein: CASSPRDRGGGYTF. The rearrangement uses TRBV7-6 and TRBJ1-2; TRBD1 matches 10 bases. V was clipped by 5 bases and J by 7 bases; unmatched bases: 7. The CDR3 covers 14 residues. Germline CDR1 reads SGHVS; CDR2 reads FNYEAQ. Complete variable domain (other parts from reference TRBV7-6 and TRBJ1-2): GAGVSQSPRYKVTKRGQDVALRCDPISGHVSLYWYRQALGQGPEFLTYFNYEAQQDKSGLPNDRFSAERPEGSISTLTIQRTEQRDSAMYRCASSPRDRGGGYTFGSGTRLTVV.

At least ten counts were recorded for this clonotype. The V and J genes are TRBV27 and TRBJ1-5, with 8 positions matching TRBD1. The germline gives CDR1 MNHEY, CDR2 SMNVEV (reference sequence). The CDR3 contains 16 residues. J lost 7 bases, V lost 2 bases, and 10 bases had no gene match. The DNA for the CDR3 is TGTGCCAGCAGTTTACGGGCCACAGGGGGTAGGCAGCCCCAGCATTTT. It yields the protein CASSLRATGGRQPQHF.

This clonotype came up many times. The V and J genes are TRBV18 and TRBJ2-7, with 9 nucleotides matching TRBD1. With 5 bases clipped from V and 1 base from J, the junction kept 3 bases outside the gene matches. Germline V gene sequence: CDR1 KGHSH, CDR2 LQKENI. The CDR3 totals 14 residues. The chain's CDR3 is CASSSDRGSYEQYF. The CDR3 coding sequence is TGTGCCAGCTCATCCGACAGGGGGTCCTACGAGCAGTACTTC.

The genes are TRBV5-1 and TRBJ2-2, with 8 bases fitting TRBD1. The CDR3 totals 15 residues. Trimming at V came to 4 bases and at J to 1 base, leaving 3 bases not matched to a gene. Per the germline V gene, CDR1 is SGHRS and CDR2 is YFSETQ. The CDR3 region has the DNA TGCGCCAGCAGCAGGGGACAGGTGAACACCGGGGAGCTGTTTTTT. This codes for CASSRGQVNTGELFF.

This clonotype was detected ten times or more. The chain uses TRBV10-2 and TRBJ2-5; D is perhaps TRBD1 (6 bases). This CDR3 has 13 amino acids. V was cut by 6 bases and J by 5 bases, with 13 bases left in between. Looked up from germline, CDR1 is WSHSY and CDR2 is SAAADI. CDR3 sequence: CASRSRGSETQYF. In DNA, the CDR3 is TGCGCCAGCAGATCCAGGGGTAGCGAGACCCAGTACTTC.

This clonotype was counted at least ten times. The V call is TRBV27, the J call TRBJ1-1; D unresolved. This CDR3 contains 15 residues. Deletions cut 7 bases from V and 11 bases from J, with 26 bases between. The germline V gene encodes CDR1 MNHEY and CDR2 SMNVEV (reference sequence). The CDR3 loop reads CASMTLNPARLGAFF. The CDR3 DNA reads TGTGCCAGCATGACACTCAACCCGGCCAGGTTGGGGGCTTTCTTT.

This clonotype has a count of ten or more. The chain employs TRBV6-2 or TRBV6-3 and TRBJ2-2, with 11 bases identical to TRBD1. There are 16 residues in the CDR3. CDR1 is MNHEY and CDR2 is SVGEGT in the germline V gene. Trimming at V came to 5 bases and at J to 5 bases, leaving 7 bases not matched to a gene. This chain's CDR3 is CASSNRDRGVTGELFF. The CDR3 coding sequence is TGTGCCAGCAGTAACCGGGACAGGGGGGTGACCGGGGAGCTGTTTTTT.

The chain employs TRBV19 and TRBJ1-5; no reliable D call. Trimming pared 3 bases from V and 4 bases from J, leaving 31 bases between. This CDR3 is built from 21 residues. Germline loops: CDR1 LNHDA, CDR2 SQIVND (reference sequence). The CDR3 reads CASSILRTQSGPRFENQPQHF. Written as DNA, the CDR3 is TGTGCCAGTAGTATCCTACGAACACAATCCGGGCCCCGGTTCGAGAATCAGCCCCAGCATTTT.

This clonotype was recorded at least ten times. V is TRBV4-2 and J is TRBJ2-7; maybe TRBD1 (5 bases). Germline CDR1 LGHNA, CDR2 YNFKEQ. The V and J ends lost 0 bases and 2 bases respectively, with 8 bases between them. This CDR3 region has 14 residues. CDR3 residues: CASSQDPGPYEQYF. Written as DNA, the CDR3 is TGTGCCAGCAGCCAAGATCCAGGGCCCTACGAGCAGTACTTC.